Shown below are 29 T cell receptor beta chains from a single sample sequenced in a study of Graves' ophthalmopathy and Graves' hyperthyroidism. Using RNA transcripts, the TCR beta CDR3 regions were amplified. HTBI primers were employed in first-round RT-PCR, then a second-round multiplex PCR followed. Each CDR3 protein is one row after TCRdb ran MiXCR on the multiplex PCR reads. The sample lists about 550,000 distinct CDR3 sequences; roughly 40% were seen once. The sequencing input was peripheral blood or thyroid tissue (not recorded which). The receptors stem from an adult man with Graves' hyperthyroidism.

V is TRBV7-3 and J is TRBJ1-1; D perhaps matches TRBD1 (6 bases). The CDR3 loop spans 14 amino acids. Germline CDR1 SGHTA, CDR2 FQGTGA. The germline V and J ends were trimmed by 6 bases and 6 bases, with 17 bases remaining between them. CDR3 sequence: CASSFNREMAEAFF. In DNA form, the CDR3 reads TGTGCCAGCAGTTTTAACAGGGAGATGGCTGAAGCTTTCTTT.

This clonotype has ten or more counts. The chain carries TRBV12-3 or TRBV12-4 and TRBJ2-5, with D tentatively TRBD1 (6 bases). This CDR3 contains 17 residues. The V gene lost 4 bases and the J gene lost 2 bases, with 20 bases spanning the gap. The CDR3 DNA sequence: TGTGCCAGCAGTTCCGGGACAAGGGGAATCGGTCAAGAGACCCAGTACTTC. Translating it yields CASSSGTRGIGQETQYF.

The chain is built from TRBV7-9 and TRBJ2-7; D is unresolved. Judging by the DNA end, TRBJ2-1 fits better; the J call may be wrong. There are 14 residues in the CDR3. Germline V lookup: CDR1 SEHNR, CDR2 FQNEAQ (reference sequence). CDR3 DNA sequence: TGTGCCAGCAGCTTAGACAACTCCTACAATGAGCAGTTCTTC. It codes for CASSLDNSYNEQFF.

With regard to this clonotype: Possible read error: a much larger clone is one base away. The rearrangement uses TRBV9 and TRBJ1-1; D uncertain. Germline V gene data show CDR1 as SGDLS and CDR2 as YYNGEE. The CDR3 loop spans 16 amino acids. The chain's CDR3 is CASSGRTAPMNSEAFF. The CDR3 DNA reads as TGTGCCAGCAGCGGAAGGACCGCCCCAATGAACTCTGAAGCTTTCTTT.

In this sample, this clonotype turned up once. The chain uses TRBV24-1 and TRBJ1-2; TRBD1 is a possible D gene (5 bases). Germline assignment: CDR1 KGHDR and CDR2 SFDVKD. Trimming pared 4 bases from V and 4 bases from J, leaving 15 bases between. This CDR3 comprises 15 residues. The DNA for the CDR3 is TGTGCCACCAGTGACGAAGGGGCTTCGGGCTATGGCTACACCTTC. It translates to CATSDEGASGYGYTF.

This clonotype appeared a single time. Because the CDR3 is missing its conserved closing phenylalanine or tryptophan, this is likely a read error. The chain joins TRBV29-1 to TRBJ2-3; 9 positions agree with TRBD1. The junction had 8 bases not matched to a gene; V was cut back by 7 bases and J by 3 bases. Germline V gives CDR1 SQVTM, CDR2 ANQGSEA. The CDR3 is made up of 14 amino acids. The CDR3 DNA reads TGCAGCGCGCGGGACAGGGCAGTGACAGATACGCAGTATGTT. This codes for CSARDRAVTDTQYV.

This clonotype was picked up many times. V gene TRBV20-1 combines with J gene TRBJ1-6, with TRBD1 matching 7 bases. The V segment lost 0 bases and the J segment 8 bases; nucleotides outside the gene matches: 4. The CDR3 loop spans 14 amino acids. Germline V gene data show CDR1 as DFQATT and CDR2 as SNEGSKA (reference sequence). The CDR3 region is CSARDYRGHSPLHF. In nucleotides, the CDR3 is TGCAGTGCTAGAGATTACAGGGGCCATTCACCCCTCCACTTT.

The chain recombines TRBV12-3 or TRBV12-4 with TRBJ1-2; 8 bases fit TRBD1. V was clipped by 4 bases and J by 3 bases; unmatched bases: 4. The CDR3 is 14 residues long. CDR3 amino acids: CASSSGGADYGYTF. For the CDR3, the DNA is TGTGCCAGCAGTTCAGGGGGCGCCGACTATGGCTACACCTTC.

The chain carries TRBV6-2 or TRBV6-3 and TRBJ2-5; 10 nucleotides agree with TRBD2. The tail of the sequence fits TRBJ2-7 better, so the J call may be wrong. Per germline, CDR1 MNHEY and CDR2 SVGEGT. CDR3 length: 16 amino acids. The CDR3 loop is CASSYLLSSGRREQYF. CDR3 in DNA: TGTGCCAGCAGTTACCTGCTGTCTAGCGGGAGACGCGAGCAGTACTTC.

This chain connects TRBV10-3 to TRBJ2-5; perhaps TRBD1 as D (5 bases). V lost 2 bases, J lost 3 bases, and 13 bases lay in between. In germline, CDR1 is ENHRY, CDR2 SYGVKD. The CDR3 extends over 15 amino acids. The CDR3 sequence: CAISEVWLGEETQYF. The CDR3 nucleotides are TGTGCCATCAGTGAGGTCTGGTTAGGGGAAGAGACCCAGTACTTC.

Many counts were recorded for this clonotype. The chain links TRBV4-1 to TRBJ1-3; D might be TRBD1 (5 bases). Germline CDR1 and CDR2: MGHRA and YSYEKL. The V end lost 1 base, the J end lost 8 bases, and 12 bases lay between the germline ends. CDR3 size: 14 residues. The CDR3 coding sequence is TGCGCCAGCAGCCAAGTTTCCAGGGCTCACACCATATATTTT. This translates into CASSQVSRAHTIYF.

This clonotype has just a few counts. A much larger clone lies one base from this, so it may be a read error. The CDR3 loop reads CASSLTRRGNTEAFF. CDR3 coding DNA: TGTGCCAGCAGCCTCACCCGACGGGGGAACACTGAAGCTTTCTTT. The chain has TRBV7-3 and TRBJ1-1; D unresolved. V lost 5 bases and J 1 base, leaving 14 bases between the germline ends. Germline CDR1 and CDR2: SGHTA and FQGTGA. The CDR3 is made up of 15 amino acids. The full variable domain, its missing parts supplied by reference TRBV7-3 and TRBJ1-1, is GAGVSQTPSNKVTEKGKYVELRCDPISGHTALYWYRQSLGQGPEFLIYFQGTGAADDSGLPNDRFFAVRPEGSVSTLKIQRTERGDSAVYLCASSLTRRGNTEAFFGQGTRLTVV.

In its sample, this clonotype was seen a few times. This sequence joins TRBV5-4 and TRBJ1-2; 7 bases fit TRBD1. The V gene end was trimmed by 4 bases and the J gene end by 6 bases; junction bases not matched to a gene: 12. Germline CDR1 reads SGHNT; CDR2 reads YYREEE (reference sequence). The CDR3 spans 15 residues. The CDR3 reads CASSTSRDRDDGYTF. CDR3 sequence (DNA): TGTGCCAGCAGCACCTCCCGGGACAGAGATGATGGCTACACCTTC.

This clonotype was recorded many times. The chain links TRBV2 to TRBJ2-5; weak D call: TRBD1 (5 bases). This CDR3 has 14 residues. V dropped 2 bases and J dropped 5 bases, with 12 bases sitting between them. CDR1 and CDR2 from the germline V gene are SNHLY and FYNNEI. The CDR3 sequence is CASSEFRVGETQYF. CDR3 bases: TGTGCCAGCAGTGAATTCAGGGTAGGGGAGACCCAGTACTTC.

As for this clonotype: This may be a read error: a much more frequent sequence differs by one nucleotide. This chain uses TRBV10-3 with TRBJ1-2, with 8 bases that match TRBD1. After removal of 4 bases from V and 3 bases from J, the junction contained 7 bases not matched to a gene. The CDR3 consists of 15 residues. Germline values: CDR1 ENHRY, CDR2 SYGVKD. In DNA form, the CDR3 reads TGTGCCATCAGTGGTAGGACAGGGCTGTACTATGGCTACACCTTC. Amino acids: CAISGRTGLYYGYTF.

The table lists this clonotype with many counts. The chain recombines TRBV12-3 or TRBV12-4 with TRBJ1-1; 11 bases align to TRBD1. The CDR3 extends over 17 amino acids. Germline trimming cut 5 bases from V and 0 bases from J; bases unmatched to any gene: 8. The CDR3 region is CASSLGQGANVNTEAFF. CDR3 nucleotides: TGTGCCAGCAGTCTTGGACAGGGGGCGAATGTGAACACTGAAGCTTTCTTT.

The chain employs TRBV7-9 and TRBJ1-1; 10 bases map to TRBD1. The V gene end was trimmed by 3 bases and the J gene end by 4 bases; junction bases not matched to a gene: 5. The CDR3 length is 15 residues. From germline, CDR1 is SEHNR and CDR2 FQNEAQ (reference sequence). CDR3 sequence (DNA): TGTGCCAGCAGCTTCCGGGACAGGGGTGTCACTGAAGCTTTCTTT. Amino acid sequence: CASSFRDRGVTEAFF.

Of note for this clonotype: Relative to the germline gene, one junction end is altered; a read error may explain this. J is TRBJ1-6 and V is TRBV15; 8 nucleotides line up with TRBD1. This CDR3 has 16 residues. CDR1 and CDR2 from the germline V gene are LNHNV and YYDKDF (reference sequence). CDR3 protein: CAASSKDRAEYSPLHF. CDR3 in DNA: TGTGCCGCCAGCAGCAAGGACAGGGCCGAGTATTCACCCCTCCACTTT.

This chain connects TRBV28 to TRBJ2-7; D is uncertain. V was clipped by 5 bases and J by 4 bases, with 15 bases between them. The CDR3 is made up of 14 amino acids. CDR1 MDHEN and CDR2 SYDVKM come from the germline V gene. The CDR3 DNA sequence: TGTGCCAGCAGTCTCCACATGGCCCCGTACGAGCAGTACTTC. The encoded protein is CASSLHMAPYEQYF.

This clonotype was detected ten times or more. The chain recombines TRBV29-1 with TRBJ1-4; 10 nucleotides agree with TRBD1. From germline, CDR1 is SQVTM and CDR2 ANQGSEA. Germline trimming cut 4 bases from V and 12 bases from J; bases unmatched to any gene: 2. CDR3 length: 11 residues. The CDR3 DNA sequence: TGCAGCGTTGCGGGGACAGGGGAACTGTTTTTT. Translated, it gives CSVAGTGELFF.

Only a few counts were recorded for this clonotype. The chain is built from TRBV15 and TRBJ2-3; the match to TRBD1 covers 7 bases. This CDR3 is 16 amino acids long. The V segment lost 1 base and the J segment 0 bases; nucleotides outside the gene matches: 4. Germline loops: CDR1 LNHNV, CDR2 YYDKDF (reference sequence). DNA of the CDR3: TGTGCCACCAGCAGAGGGCACAGGGGAAGCACAGATACGCAGTATTTT. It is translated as CATSRGHRGSTDTQYF. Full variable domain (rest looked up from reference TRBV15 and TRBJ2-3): DAMVIQNPRYQVTQFGKPVTLSCSQTLNHNVMYWYQQKSSQAPKLLFHYYDKDFNNEADTPDNFQSRRPNTSFCFLDIRSPGLGDTAMYLCATSRGHRGSTDTQYFGPGTRLTVL.

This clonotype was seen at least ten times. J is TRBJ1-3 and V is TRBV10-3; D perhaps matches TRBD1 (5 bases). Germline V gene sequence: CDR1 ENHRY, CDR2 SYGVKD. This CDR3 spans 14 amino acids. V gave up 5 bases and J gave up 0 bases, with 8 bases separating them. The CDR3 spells CAISTGVSGNTIYF. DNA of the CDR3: TGTGCCATCAGTACAGGAGTCTCTGGAAACACCATATATTTT.

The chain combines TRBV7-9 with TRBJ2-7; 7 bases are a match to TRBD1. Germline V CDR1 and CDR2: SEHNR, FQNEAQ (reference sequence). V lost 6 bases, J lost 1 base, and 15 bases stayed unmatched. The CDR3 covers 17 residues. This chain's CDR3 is CASSYPLDRVDSYEQYF. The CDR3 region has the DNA TGTGCCAGCAGTTACCCCCTTGACAGGGTCGATTCCTACGAGCAGTACTTC.

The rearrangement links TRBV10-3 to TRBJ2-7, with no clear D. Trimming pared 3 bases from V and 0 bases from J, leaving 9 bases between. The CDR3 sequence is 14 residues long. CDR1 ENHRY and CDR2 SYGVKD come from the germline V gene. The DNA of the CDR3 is TGTGCCATCAGTGACAGGTCTCCCTCCTACGAGCAGTACTTC. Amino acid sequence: CAISDRSPSYEQYF.

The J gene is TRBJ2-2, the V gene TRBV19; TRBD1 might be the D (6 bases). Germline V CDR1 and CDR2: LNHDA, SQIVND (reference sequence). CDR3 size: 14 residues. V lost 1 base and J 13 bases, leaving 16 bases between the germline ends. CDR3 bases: TGTGCCAGTAGTATAGCCGTACAGGGCTATCGGCTGTTTTTT. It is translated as CASSIAVQGYRLFF.

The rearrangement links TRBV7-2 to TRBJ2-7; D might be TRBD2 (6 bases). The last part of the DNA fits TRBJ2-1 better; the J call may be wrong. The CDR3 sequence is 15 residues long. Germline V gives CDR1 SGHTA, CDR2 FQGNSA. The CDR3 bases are TGTGCCAGCAGCTTAAGTACTAGCAGCTACAATGAGCAGTTCTTC. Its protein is CASSLSTSSYNEQFF.

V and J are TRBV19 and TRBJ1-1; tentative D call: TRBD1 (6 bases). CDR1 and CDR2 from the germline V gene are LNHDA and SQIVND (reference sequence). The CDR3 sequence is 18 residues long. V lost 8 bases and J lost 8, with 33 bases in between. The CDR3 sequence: CASAVRVRGARGEREAFF. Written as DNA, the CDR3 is TGTGCCAGTGCCGTTCGGGTTCGAGGGGCAAGGGGGGAACGGGAAGCTTTCTTT.

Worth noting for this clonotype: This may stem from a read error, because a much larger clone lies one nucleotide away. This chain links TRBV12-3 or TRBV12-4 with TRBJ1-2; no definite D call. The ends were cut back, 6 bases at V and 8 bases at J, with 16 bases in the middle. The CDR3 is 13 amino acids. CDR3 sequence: CASSPGGQKGYTF. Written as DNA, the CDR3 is TGTGCCAGCAGCCCAGGAGGCCAGAAGGGCTACACCTTC.

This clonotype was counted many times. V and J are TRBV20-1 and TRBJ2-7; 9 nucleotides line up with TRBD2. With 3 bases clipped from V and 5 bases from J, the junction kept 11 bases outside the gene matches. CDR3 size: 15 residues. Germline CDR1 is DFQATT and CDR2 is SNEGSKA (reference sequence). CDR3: CSASPFSGRKNEQYF. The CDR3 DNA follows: TGCAGTGCTAGTCCCTTTAGCGGGAGAAAGAACGAGCAGTACTTC.